This record covers a single T cell receptor (beta chain). The antigen is undetermined. These data originate in a study of response to subunit inactivated influenza vaccine. From the RT-PCR reads, TCRdb called clonotypes with MiXCR, one entry per CDR3 protein. The sample yields fewer than 700,000 distinct CDR3 sequences, roughly 13% seen once. General observations from the study: The authors put forward the suggestion that each seasonal influenza vaccination may bring in only a limited number of new T cells.

CDR1 is MDHEN, CDR2 SYDVKM, per germline. Trimming cost V 2 bases and J 5 bases; bases outside gene matches: 7. The CDR3 runs to 15 residues. This chain uses TRBV28 with TRBJ2-7, with 9 bases matching TRBD1. The TCR comes from a man between 50 and 59 years old who received an inactivated influenza vaccine. The source was PBMCs from blood, collected roughly 45 days after vaccination. The CDR3 nucleotides read TGTGCCAGCAGTTTACTTCTCGGGACAGGGAACGAGCAGTACTTC. Translating gives CASSLLLGTGNEQYF.